A single T cell receptor (beta chain) is shown here with its context. As yet, its antigen is unknown. TCRdb used MiXCR to reprocess the RT-PCR reads, holding one entry per CDR3 protein. The table lists 800,000 or so distinct CDR3 sequences, around 20% of them singletons. Germline loops: CDR1 LGHNT, CDR2 FRNRAP. Deletions cut 9 bases from V and 2 bases from J, with 10 bases between. The CDR3 has 12 residues. The data originate from a study of response to subunit inactivated influenza vaccine. Broader study findings: It was suggested by the authors that few new T cells are recruited by each seasonal influenza vaccination.

The sample consisted of PBMCs from blood, taken 4 to 6 days after vaccination. The chain recombines TRBV12-5 with TRBJ2-5, with a tentative D call TRBD2 (5 bases). The source of this sequence is a man aged 50 to 60 who received an inactivated influenza vaccine. CDR3 sequence (DNA): TGTGCTAGGGAGAGAGGGCAAGAGACCCAGTACTTC. Residues: CARERGQETQYF.